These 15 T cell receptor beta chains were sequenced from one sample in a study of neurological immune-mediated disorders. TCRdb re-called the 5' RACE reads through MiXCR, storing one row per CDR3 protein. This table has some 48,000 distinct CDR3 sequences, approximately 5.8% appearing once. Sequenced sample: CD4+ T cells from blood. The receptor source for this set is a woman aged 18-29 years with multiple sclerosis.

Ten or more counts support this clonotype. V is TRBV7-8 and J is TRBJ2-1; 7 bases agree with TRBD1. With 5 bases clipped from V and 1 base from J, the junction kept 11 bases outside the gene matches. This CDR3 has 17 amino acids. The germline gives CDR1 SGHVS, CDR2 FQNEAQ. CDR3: CASSPERGRWSYNEQFF. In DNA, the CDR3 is TGTGCCAGCAGCCCAGAGAGGGGGCGTTGGTCCTACAATGAGCAGTTCTTC.

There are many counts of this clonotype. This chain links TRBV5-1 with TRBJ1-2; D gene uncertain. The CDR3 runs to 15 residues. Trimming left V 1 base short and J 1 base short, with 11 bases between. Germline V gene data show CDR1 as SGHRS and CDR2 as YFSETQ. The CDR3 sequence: CASSLSYTDNYGYTF. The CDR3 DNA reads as TGCGCCAGCAGCTTGTCCTATACAGATAACTATGGCTACACCTTC.

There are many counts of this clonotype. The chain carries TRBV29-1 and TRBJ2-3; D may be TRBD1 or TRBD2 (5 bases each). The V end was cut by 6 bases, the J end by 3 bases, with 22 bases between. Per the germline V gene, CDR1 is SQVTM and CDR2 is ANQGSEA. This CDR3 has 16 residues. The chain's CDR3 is CSVARESTVPTDTQYF. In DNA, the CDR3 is TGCAGCGTAGCCAGGGAGAGCACCGTACCAACAGATACGCAGTATTTT.

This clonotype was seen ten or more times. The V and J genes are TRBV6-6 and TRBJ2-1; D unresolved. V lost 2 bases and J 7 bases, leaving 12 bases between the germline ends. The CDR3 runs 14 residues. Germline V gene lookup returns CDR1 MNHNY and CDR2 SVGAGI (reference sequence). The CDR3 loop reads CASSYPPLGNEQFF. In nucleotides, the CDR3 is TGTGCCAGCAGTTACCCACCACTGGGAAATGAGCAGTTCTTC.

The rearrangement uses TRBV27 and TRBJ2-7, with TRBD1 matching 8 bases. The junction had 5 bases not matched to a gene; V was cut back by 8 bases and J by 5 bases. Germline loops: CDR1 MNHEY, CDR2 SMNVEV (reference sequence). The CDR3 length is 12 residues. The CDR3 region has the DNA TGTGCCAGCGGAACAGGGGGTGACGAGCAGTACTTC. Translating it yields CASGTGGDEQYF.

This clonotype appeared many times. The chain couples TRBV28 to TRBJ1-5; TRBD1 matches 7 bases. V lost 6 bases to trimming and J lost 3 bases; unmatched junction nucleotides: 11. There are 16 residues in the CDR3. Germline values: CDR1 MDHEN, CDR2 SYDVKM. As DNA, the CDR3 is TGTGCCAGCAGGCCCTGGGCAGGGGGGAACAATCAGCCCCAGCATTTT. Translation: CASRPWAGGNNQPQHF. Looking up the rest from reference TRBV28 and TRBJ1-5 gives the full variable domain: DVKVTQSSRYLVKRTGEKVFLECVQDMDHENMFWYRQDPGLGLRLIYFSYDVKMKEKGDIPEGYSVSREKKERFSLILESASTNQTSMYLCASRPWAGGNNQPQHFGDGTRLSIL.

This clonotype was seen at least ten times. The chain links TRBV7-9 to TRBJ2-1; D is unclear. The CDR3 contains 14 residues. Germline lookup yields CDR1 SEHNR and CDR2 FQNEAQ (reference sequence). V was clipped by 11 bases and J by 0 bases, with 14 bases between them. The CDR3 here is CACEATNSYNEQFF. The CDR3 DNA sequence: TGTGCCTGCGAGGCCACGAACTCCTACAATGAGCAGTTCTTC.

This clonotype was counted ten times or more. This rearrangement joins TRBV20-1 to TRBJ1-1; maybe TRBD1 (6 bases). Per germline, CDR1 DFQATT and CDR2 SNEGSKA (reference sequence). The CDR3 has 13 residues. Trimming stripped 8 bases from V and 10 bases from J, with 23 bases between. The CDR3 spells CSYYLQGSIRAFF. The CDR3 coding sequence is TGCAGTTACTACCTACAGGGATCGATTAGAGCTTTCTTT.

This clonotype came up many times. CDR3 sequence: CASSLASLAGTTDTQYF. CDR3 coding DNA: TGTGCCAGCAGCTTAGCGAGTCTAGCGGGGACCACAGATACGCAGTATTTT. V usage is TRBV7-2 and J usage is TRBJ2-3, with 9 bases lining up with TRBD2. CDR1 and CDR2 from the germline V gene are SGHTA and FQGNSA. The CDR3 runs to 17 residues. The ends lost 0 bases at V and 2 bases at J; junction bases unmatched: 6.

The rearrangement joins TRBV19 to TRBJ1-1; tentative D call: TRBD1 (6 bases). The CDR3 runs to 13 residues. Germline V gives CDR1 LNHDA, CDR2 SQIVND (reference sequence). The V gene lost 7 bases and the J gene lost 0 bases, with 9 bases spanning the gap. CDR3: CASIKGVNTEAFF. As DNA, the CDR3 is TGTGCCAGTATTAAGGGGGTGAACACTGAAGCTTTCTTT.

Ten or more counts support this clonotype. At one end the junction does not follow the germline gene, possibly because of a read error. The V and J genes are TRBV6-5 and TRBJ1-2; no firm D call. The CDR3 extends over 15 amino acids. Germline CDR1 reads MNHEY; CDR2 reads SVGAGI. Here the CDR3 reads CSSSYSERFGYGYTF. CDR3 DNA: TGTTCCAGCAGTTACTCGGAAAGATTTGGCTATGGCTACACCTTC.

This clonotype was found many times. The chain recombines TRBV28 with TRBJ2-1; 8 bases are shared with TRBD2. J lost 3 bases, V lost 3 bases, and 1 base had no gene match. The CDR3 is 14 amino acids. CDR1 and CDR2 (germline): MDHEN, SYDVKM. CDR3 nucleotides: TGTGCCAGCAGTTTTGCGGGGGGCTACAATGAGCAGTTCTTC. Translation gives CASSFAGGYNEQFF.

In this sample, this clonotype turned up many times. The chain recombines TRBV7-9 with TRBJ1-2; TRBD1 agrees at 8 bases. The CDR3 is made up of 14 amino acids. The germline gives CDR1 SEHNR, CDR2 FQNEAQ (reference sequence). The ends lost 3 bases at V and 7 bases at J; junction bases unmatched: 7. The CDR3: CASSFEDRVGGYTF. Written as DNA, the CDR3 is TGTGCCAGCAGCTTTGAGGACAGGGTGGGTGGCTACACCTTC.

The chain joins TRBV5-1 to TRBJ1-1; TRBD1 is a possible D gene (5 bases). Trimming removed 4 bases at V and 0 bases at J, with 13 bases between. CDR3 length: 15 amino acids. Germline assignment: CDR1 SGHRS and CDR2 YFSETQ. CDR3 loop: CASSPVGAVNTEAFF. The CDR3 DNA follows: TGCGCCAGCAGCCCCGTTGGGGCAGTGAACACTGAAGCTTTCTTT.

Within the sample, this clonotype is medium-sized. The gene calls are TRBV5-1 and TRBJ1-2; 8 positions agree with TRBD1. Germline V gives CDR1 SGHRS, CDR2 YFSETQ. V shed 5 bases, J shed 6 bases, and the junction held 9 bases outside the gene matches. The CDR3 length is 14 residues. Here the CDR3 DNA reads TGCGCCAGCAGTTCGACAGGGGATATGAATGGCTACACCTTC. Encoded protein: CASSSTGDMNGYTF. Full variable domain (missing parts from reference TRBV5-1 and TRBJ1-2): KAGVTQTPRYLIKTRGQQVTLSCSPISGHRSVSWYQQTPGQGLQFLFEYFSETQRNKGNFPGRFSGRQFSNSRSEMNVSTLELGDSALYLCASSSTGDMNGYTFGSGTRLTVV.